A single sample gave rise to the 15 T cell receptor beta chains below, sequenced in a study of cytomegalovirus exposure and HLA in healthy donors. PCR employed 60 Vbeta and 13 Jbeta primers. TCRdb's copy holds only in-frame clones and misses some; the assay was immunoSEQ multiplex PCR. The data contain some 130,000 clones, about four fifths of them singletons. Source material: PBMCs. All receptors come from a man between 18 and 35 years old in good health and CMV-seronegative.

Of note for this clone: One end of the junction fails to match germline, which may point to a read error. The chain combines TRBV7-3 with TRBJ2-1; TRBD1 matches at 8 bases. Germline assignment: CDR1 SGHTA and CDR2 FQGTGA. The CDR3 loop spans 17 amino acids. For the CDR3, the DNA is TGTGCCAACAGCCCCTTTGCCACAGGGGGTATCTACAATGAGCAGTTCTTC. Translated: CANSPFATGGIYNEQFF.

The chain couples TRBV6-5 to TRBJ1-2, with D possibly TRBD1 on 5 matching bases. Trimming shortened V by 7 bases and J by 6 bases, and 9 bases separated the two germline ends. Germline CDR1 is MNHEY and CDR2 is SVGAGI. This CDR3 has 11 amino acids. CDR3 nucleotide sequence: TGTGCCAGCACCCGGGGGGATGGCTACACCTTC. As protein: CASTRGDGYTF.

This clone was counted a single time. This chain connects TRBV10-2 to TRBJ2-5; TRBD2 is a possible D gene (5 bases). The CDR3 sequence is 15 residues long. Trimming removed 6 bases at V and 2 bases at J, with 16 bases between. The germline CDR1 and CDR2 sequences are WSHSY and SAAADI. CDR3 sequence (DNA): TGCGCCAGCAGAGAATGGTCGCAGCGGCAAGAGACCCAGTACTTC. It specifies CASREWSQRQETQYF.

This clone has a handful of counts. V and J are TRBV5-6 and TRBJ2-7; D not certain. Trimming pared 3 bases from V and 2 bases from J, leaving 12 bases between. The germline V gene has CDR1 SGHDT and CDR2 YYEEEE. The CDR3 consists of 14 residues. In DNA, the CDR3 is TGTGCCAGCAGCTCGGAGTCAGAACCCTACGAGCAGTACGTC. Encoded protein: CASSSESEPYEQYV.

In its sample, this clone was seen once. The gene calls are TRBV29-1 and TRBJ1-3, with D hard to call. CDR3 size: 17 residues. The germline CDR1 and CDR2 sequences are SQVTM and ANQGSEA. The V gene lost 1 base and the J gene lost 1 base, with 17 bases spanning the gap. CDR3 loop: CSVEGVGFGSSGNTIYF. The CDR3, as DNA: TGCAGCGTTGAAGGGGTGGGTTTCGGGTCTTCTGGAAACACCATATATTTT.

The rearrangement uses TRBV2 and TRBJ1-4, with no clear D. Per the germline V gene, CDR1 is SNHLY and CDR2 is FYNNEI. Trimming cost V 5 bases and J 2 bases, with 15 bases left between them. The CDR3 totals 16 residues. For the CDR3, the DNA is TGTGCCAGCAGTCCACCTGGGCTCGCGACTAATGAAAAACTGTTTTTT. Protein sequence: CASSPPGLATNEKLFF.

In DNA, the CDR3 is TGTGCCAGCAGCTTATCCGGGTCGGGCGAGGGAACTGAAGCTTTCTTT. Translating gives CASSLSGSGEGTEAFF. The rearrangement links TRBV11-1 to TRBJ1-1; D gene uncertain. The CDR3 covers 16 residues. CDR1 and CDR2 (germline): SGHAT, FQDESV (reference sequence). V was pared by 2 bases and J by 5 bases, with 18 bases between.

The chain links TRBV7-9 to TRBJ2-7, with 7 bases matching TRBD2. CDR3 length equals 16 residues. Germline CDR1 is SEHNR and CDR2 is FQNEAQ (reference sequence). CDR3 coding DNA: TGTTCCAGCAGCCCCAGACGCGAGCGGGGCTCCTACGAGCAGTACGTC. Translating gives CSSSPRRERGSYEQYV.

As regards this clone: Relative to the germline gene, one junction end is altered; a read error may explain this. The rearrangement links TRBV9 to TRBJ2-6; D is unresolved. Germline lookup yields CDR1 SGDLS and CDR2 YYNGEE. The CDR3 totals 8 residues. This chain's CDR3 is CASSVASF. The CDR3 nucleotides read TGTGCCAGCAGCGTAGCGAGTTTC.

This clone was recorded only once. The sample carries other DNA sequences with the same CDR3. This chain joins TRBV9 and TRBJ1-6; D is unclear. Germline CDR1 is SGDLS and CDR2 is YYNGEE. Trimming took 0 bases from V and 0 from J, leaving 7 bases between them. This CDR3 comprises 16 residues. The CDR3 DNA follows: TGTGCCAGCAGCGTAGCTGGGAGCTCCTATAATTCACCCCTCCACTTT. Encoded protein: CASSVAGSSYNSPLHF.

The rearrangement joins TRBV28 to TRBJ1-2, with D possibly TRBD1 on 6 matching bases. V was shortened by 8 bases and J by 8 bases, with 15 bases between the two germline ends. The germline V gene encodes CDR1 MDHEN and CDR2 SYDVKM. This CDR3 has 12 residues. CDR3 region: CASRDMVRGYTF. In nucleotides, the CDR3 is TGTGCCAGCCGGGACATGGTCCGGGGCTACACCTTC.

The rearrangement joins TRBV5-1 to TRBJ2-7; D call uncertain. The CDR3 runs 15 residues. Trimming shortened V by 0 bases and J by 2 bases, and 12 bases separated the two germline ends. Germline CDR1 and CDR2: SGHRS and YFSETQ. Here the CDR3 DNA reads TGCGCCAGCAGCTTGGCATCCGTTGTAGCCTACGAGCAGTACGTC. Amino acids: CASSLASVVAYEQYV.

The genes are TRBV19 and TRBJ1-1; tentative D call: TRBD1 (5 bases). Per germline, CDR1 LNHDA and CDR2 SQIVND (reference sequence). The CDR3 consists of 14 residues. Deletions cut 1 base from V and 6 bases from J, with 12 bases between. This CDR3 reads CASSIVEGLAEAFF. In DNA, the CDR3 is TGTGCCAGTAGTATAGTGGAGGGGCTCGCTGAAGCTTTCTTT.

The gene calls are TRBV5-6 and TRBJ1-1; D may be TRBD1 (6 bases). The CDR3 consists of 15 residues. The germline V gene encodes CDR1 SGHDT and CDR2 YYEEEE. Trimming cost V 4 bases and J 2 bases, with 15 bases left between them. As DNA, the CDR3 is TGTGCCAGCAGCGGGGCGCACAGGGCAAACACTGAAGCTTTCTTT. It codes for CASSGAHRANTEAFF.

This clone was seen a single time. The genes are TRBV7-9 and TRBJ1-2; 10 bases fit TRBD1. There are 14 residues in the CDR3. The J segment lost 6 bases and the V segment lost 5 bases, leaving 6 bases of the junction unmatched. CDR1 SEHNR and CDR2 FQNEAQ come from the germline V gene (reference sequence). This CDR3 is CASSPQTGGDGYTF. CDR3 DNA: TGTGCCAGCAGCCCCCAGACAGGGGGCGATGGCTACACCTTC.